A single sample gave rise to the 24 T cell receptor beta chains below, sequenced in a study of regulatory T cells in long-lasting Graves disease (dated by TCRdb to the early 2020s). The time point label on this specimen signifies: newly diagnosed GD, antithyroid drugs for less than 3 months. For both TCR sequencing and RNA sequencing, RNA was extracted from PBMCs using TRIzol. The library was prepared using multiplex PCR. Sequencing took place on an Illumina HiSeq 4000. TCR beta libraries were built with iRepertoire HTBI primers and Arm-PCR amplification of CDR3 regions. Using fastp trimming at Q25 and MiXCR clonotype assembly, TCRdb reanalyzed the public sequencing data and kept in-frame beta chains. Each record represents a unique CDR3 protein, reported with the most common genes and DNA among its rows. Present in this sample are about 620,000 distinct CDR3 sequences, around 15% of which were seen just once. In total, the top ten clones hold 18% of the sample.

Separately, the same data were catalogued under a study of T cells in Graves' hyperthyroidism and ophthalmopathy.

The sample in question was peripheral blood mononuclear cells (PBMCs), obtained at new diagnosis, from a patient treated with antithyroid drugs. The receptors derive from a woman under 40 with Graves disease. Donor details come from another sample of the same person, matched by shared clones.

The chain recombines TRBV13 with TRBJ1-3; D unclear. Germline V gene lookup returns CDR1 PRHDT and CDR2 FYEKMQ (reference sequence). The CDR3 has 14 residues. With 7 bases removed from V and 4 bases from J, the gap between germline ends came to 14 bases. The CDR3 loop reads CASKALGSGNTIYF. CDR3 DNA: TGTGCCAGCAAGGCCTTAGGGTCCGGAAACACCATATATTTT. The whole variable domain, remainder taken from reference TRBV13 and TRBJ1-3, is AAGVIQSPRHLIKEKRETATLKCYPIPRHDTVYWYQQGPGQDPQFLISFYEKMQSDKGSIPDRFSAQQFSDYHSELNMSSLELGDSALYFCASKALGSGNTIYFGEGSWLTVV.

This clonotype was detected many times. This chain connects TRBV4-1 to TRBJ2-5, with D maybe TRBD2 (6 bases). Germline V gives CDR1 MGHRA, CDR2 YSYEKL. Between the trimmed V and J ends, which lost 1 base and 5 bases, there was a span of 14 bases. The CDR3 runs 15 residues. The CDR3 DNA sequence: TGCGCCAGCAGCCAAGGAGTACTAGGAGGGGAGACCCAGTACTTC. Translation gives CASSQGVLGGETQYF.

The DNA for the CDR3 is TGTGCCAGCAGCTTTTCCGGGAGGGCTGGAGATACGCAGTATTTT. Translated, it gives CASSFSGRAGDTQYF. The rearrangement uses TRBV7-9 and TRBJ2-3, with 8 bases matching TRBD2. The CDR3 is 15 residues long. V lost 3 bases and J lost 5; bases outside the gene matches: 7. Germline V gives CDR1 SEHNR, CDR2 FQNEAQ (reference sequence). The full variable domain, completed using reference TRBV7-9 and TRBJ2-3, is DTGVSQNPRHKITKRGQNVTFRCDPISEHNRLYWYRQTLGQGPEFLTYFQNEAQLEKSRLLSDRFSAERPKGSFSTLEIQRTEQGDSAMYLCASSFSGRAGDTQYFGPGTRLTVL.

This chain links TRBV5-1 with TRBJ1-3; D unclear. Trimming stripped 4 bases from V and 0 bases from J, with 14 bases between. CDR3 length equals 16 residues. Germline CDR1 reads SGHRS; CDR2 reads YFSETQ. The CDR3 DNA follows: TGCGCCAGCAGCCCGGCACCGGGTTACTCTGGAAACACCATATATTTT. Residues: CASSPAPGYSGNTIYF.

In this sample, this clonotype turned up a few times. The chain couples TRBV30 to TRBJ1-5, with D possibly being TRBD1 (5 bases). V was trimmed by 2 bases and J by 4 bases, leaving 12 bases between them. This CDR3 region has 14 residues. The germline gives CDR1 GTSNPN, CDR2 SVGIG (reference sequence). CDR3 sequence reads: CAWSTGALNQPQHF. CDR3 coding DNA: TGTGCCTGGAGTACCGGGGCTTTAAATCAGCCCCAGCATTTT. Variable domain in full (rest from reference TRBV30 and TRBJ1-5): SQTIHQWPATLVQPVGSPLSLECTVEGTSNPNLYWYRQAAGRGLQLLFYSVGIGQISSEVPQNLSASRPQDRQFILSSKKLLLSDSGFYLCAWSTGALNQPQHFGDGTRLSIL.

The chain joins TRBV30 to TRBJ2-7, with D tentatively TRBD1 (5 bases). The CDR3 contains 14 residues. The V gene lost 2 bases and the J gene lost 1 base, with 12 bases spanning the gap. Germline-derived CDR1 and CDR2 are GTSNPN and SVGIG (reference sequence). The CDR3 region has the DNA TGTGCCTGGAGTTATGACAGTCTTTCCTACGAGCAGTACTTC. Amino acids: CAWSYDSLSYEQYF.

This clonotype was counted a few times. The rearrangement uses TRBV20-1 and TRBJ1-5; a possible D gene is TRBD1 (5 bases). The V and J ends lost 0 bases and 8 bases respectively, with 14 bases between them. CDR3 size: 14 residues. Germline CDR1 DFQATT, CDR2 SNEGSKA (reference sequence). The CDR3 loop reads CSARDRQGLKPQHF. CDR3 in DNA: TGCAGTGCTAGAGATCGGCAGGGCCTTAAGCCCCAGCATTTT.

This clonotype occurred many times. V gene TRBV2 combines with J gene TRBJ2-3; D unclear. CDR3 size: 13 residues. Germline-derived CDR1 and CDR2 are SNHLY and FYNNEI. The germline V and J ends were trimmed by 3 bases and 0 bases, with 4 bases remaining between them. CDR3 bases: TGTGCCAGCAGTGAGTGGAGCACAGATACGCAGTATTTT. It codes for CASSEWSTDTQYF. Full variable domain (missing parts from reference TRBV2 and TRBJ2-3): EPEVTQTPSHQVTQMGQEVILRCVPISNHLYFYWYRQILGQKVEFLVSFYNNEISEKSEIFDDQFSVERPDGSNFTLKIRSTKLEDSAMYFCASSEWSTDTQYFGPGTRLTVL.

The sample holds a few counts of this clonotype. This chain connects TRBV7-2 to TRBJ2-7; D not resolved. CDR1 SGHTA and CDR2 FQGNSA come from the germline V gene. The ends were cut back, 2 bases at V and 2 bases at J, with 7 bases in the middle. The CDR3 contains 13 residues. CDR3 in DNA: TGTGCCAGCAGCTTACGAGGAACCTACGAGCAGTACTTC. This gives the protein CASSLRGTYEQYF. Based on the CDR3 plus reference TRBV7-2 and TRBJ2-7, the full variable domain is GAGVSQSPSNKVTEKGKDVELRCDPISGHTALYWYRQSLGQGLEFLIYFQGNSAPDKSGLPSDRFSAERTGGSVSTLTIQRTQQEDSAVYLCASSLRGTYEQYFGPGTRLTVT.

Notes on this clonotype: This may stem from a read error, because a much larger clone lies one nucleotide away. The chain uses TRBV29-1 and TRBJ1-1; 9 bases are a match to TRBD1. The CDR3 length is 13 residues. V was pared by 8 bases and J by 5 bases, with 9 bases of the junction left unmatched. Germline V gene lookup returns CDR1 SQVTM and CDR2 ANQGSEA. As DNA, the CDR3 is TGCAGCACCGACAGGGGGGGGCTAACTGAAGCTTTCTTT. This sequence encodes CSTDRGGLTEAFF.

This chain connects TRBV19 to TRBJ2-1; 7 bases agree with TRBD1. This CDR3 contains 12 residues. V was clipped by 10 bases and J by 8 bases; unmatched bases: 8. CDR1 and CDR2 from the germline V gene are LNHDA and SQIVND (reference sequence). This CDR3 reads CATRQGWHEQFF. The CDR3, as DNA: TGTGCCACCCGACAGGGCTGGCATGAGCAGTTCTTC.

In this sample, this clonotype turned up many times. The chain joins TRBV5-1 to TRBJ2-3, with D unresolved. Trimming cost V 4 bases and J 0 bases, with 3 bases left between them. Germline-derived CDR1 and CDR2 are SGHRS and YFSETQ. There are 12 residues in the CDR3. The CDR3 DNA reads TGCGCCAGCAGCCACAGCACAGATACGCAGTATTTT. It specifies CASSHSTDTQYF.

In this sample, this clonotype turned up a few times. The chain joins TRBV28 to TRBJ2-2; D remains ambiguous. V dropped 1 base and J dropped 1 base, with 10 bases sitting between them. The CDR3 is 16 amino acids. The germline V gene has CDR1 MDHEN and CDR2 SYDVKM. The CDR3 coding sequence is TGTGCCAGCAGTTTATTTAGTCAGATGAACACCGGGGAGCTGTTTTTT. Its translation: CASSLFSQMNTGELFF.

This clonotype was picked up many times. The rearrangement links TRBV24-1 to TRBJ1-2; D not certain. Germline V gene lookup returns CDR1 KGHDR and CDR2 SFDVKD. V was trimmed by 3 bases and J by 4 bases, leaving 8 bases between them. The CDR3 totals 13 residues. In nucleotides, the CDR3 is TGTGCCACCAGTGATCCCGGGAGCTATGGCTACACCTTC. Translating it yields CATSDPGSYGYTF.

This clonotype was seen many times. This rearrangement joins TRBV11-2 to TRBJ1-1; D not resolved. V lost 0 bases, J lost 1 base, and 3 bases lay in between. The CDR3 has 13 amino acids. CDR1 and CDR2 from the germline V gene are SGHAT and FQNNGV. The CDR3 DNA reads as TGTGCCAGCAGCTTAGAAGGGAACACTGAAGCTTTCTTT. The encoded protein is CASSLEGNTEAFF. Complete variable domain (other parts from reference TRBV11-2 and TRBJ1-1): EAGVAQSPRYKIIEKRQSVAFWCNPISGHATLYWYQQILGQGPKLLIQFQNNGVVDDSQLPKDRFSAERLKGVDSTLKIQPAKLEDSAVYLCASSLEGNTEAFFGQGTRLTVV.

The J gene is TRBJ1-5, the V gene TRBV19; D unresolved. The CDR3 length is 14 residues. Germline CDR1 LNHDA, CDR2 SQIVND (reference sequence). With 3 bases removed from V and 0 bases from J, the gap between germline ends came to 6 bases. The CDR3 reads CASSISYSNQPQHF. The CDR3 nucleotides read TGTGCCAGTAGTATCTCCTATAGCAATCAGCCCCAGCATTTT. Full variable domain (outside the CDR3, taken from reference TRBV19 and TRBJ1-5): DGGITQSPKYLFRKEGQNVTLSCEQNLNHDAMYWYRQDPGQGLRLIYYSQIVNDFQKGDIAEGYSVSREKKESFPLTVTSAQKNPTAFYLCASSISYSNQPQHFGDGTRLSIL.

This chain uses TRBV24-1 with TRBJ2-1; D may be TRBD2 (5 bases). Trimming left V 5 bases short and J 0 bases short, with 13 bases between. Germline CDR1 reads KGHDR; CDR2 reads SFDVKD. The CDR3 totals 16 residues. This chain's CDR3 is CATSAVDGVSYNEQFF. The CDR3 DNA sequence: TGTGCCACCAGTGCCGTTGACGGGGTCTCCTACAATGAGCAGTTCTTC.

This clonotype is a singleton in its sample. The chain recombines TRBV9 with TRBJ2-3, with 9 nucleotides matching TRBD1. V shed 6 bases and J 5 bases; nucleotides not matched to a gene: 10. In germline, CDR1 is SGDLS, CDR2 YYNGEE. The CDR3 contains 15 residues. CDR3 loop: CASTRNRGHQDTQYF. Written as DNA, the CDR3 is TGTGCCAGCACCCGAAACAGGGGGCATCAAGATACGCAGTATTTT.

This clonotype came up a few times. The CDR3 is CASRLAGGRGETQYF. The CDR3 DNA is TGTGCCAGCAGGTTAGCGGGAGGGAGAGGAGAGACCCAGTACTTC. The genes are TRBV3-1 and TRBJ2-5, with TRBD2 matching over 11 bases. V shed 6 bases, J shed 4 bases, and the junction held 7 bases outside the gene matches. CDR1 and CDR2 (germline): LGHDT, YNNKEL (reference sequence). The CDR3 is made up of 15 amino acids.

This clonotype was seen at least ten times. The chain couples TRBV9 to TRBJ1-2, with D unresolved. The CDR3 contains 13 residues. Germline CDR1 is SGDLS and CDR2 is YYNGEE. Trimming shortened V by 4 bases and J by 12 bases, and 19 bases separated the two germline ends. CDR3 loop: CASSSSRFEAHTF. DNA for the CDR3: TGTGCCAGCAGCTCATCCCGGTTTGAGGCTCACACCTTC.

This clonotype appeared many times. The rearrangement uses TRBV30 and TRBJ2-1, with a weak D call TRBD2 (6 bases). The germline gives CDR1 GTSNPN, CDR2 SVGIG (reference sequence). Deletions cut 3 bases from V and 10 bases from J, with 16 bases between. This CDR3 is 13 amino acids long. CDR3 sequence reads: CAWRQSGVLEQFF. Here the CDR3 DNA reads TGTGCCTGGAGACAATCGGGGGTCCTAGAGCAGTTCTTC.

This clonotype was recorded a few times. The gene calls are TRBV5-1 and TRBJ1-4; no definite D call. Trimming cost V 0 bases and J 8 bases, with 11 bases left between them. The length of the CDR3 is 14 residues. In germline, CDR1 is SGHRS, CDR2 YFSETQ. The chain's CDR3 is CASSLGPPGEKLFF. The CDR3 nucleotides are TGCGCCAGCAGCTTGGGCCCACCAGGCGAAAAACTGTTTTTT.

The chain uses TRBV6-1 and TRBJ2-1; TRBD1 agrees at 12 bases. The junction had 2 bases not matched to a gene; V was cut back by 3 bases and J by 5 bases. Germline V gene lookup returns CDR1 MNHNS and CDR2 SASEGT. The CDR3 contains 15 residues. Here the CDR3 DNA reads TGTGCCAGCAGTGAGGGGACAGGGGGCCACAATGAGCAGTTCTTC. Translated, it gives CASSEGTGGHNEQFF.

With regard to this clonotype: This may arise from a read error, as a much more abundant clone is one base away. The chain recombines TRBV7-2 with TRBJ2-7; 9 bases agree with TRBD2. Germline V gene lookup returns CDR1 SGHTA and CDR2 FQGNSA. This CDR3 is 16 amino acids long. Trimming cost V 2 bases and J 9 bases; bases outside gene matches: 14. The CDR3 DNA reads TGTGCCAGCAGCTTAATACGGGGTGGCGGGAGGGCCCCGCAGTACTTC. Residues: CASSLIRGGGRAPQYF. The variable domain in full, completed from reference TRBV7-2 and TRBJ2-7, reads GAGVSQSPSNKVTEKGKDVELRCDPISGHTALYWYRQSLGQGLEFLIYFQGNSAPDKSGLPSDRFSAERTGGSVSTLTIQRTQQEDSAVYLCASSLIRGGGRAPQYFGPGTRLTVT.